This T cell receptor beta chain was retrieved from a study of cytomegalovirus exposure and HLA in healthy donors. Study observations and caveats: For most TCR beta V segments, an earlier analysis put the productive rate at about 87% or about 30% of the time. Versus the roughly 700-donor mean, an Asian-associated ancestry cluster reportedly showed fewer N-insertions in a later analysis. Rates of TCR association differed by HLA locus in a later analysis, with DRB1 highest and HLA-C lowest. Follow-up analysis later connected one missense variant in DCLRE1C with trimming of TCR beta V- and J-genes.

Remarks on this clone: Antigen unknown.

PCR primers comprised 60 Vbeta and 13 Jbeta primers. The protocol was immunoSEQ multiplex PCR, while the TCRdb copy is restricted to in-frame clones and leaves out a portion. The repertoire holds some 100,000 clones, with around 86% as singletons. Germline CDR1 SGDLS, CDR2 YYNGEE. V dropped 0 bases and J dropped 9; count of bases not matched to a gene: 7. The CDR3 is 15 residues long. V and J are TRBV9 and TRBJ2-1; 9 bases agree with TRBD2. The sequenced material came from PBMCs. The origin of this receptor is a woman in her 30s in good health and CMV-seronegative. The CDR3 spells CASSVDSGSYGEQFF. The CDR3, as DNA: TGTGCCAGCAGCGTAGATAGCGGGAGCTACGGTGAGCAGTTCTTC.